The rows below give T cell receptor beta chains drawn from one sample of a study of hypomethylating agent response in myelodysplastic syndrome. Sequencing was performed with immunoSEQ multiplex PCR; in TCRdb, only in-frame clones are kept and a portion is missing. Here the sample spans some 3,500 clones, 82% being singletons. Source: bone marrow, taken before or after starting hypomethylating agent treatment for myelodysplastic syndrome (not recorded which). Every receptor here comes from a human donor with myelodysplastic syndrome. The CDR3 runs from the conserved cysteine through the conserved F or W. A D gene is named only where the DNA matches it firmly. Not every row has a clone size; where given, it reads once, few, many or a size class.

d_call	j_call	v_call	clone_size	cdr3_aa	cdr3_nt
.	TRBJ2-7	TRBV6-5	.	CASSTALGAPYEQYF	TGTGCCAGCAGTACTGCTTTGGGAGCCCCCTACGAGCAGTACTTC
TRBD1	TRBJ1-3	TRBV4-1	once	CASSQDPGQGTGNTIYF	TGCGCCAGCAGCCAAGATCCGGGACAGGGCACTGGAAACACCATATATTTT
.	TRBJ1-2	TRBV7-2	.	CASSLVQGSYGYTF	TGTGCCAGCAGCTTAGTGCAGGGGAGCTATGGCTACACCTTC
.	TRBJ2-2	TRBV5-1	.	CASSLGRANTGELFF	TGCGCCAGCAGCTTGGGTAGAGCGAACACCGGGGAGCTGTTTTTT
.	TRBJ2-1	TRBV11-3	.	CASSLLRSSYNEQFF	TGTGCCAGCAGCTTACTACGGAGCTCCTACAATGAGCAGTTCTTC
.	TRBJ1-1	TRBV7-9	.	CASSSGDIAFF	TGTGCCAGCAGCTCAGGGGACATCGCTTTCTTT
TRBD2	TRBJ2-1	TRBV5-4	.	CASNRGRAAYNEQFF	TGTGCCAGCAACCGCGGGAGGGCCGCCTACAATGAGCAGTTCTTC
TRBD2	TRBJ2-1	TRBV19	.	CASCSGGSYNEQFF	TGTGCCAGTTGCAGCGGGGGCTCCTACAATGAGCAGTTCTTC
.	TRBJ2-7	TRBV27	.	CASSLSRRNEQYF	TGTGCCAGCTCCCTGTCGCGCAGGAACGAGCAGTACTTC
.	TRBJ1-2	TRBV4-2	.	CASSPSFAGQTYGYTF	TGTGCCAGCAGCCCCTCCTTTGCTGGACAAACGTATGGCTACACCTTC
.	TRBJ2-7	TRBV7-8	.	CASSLKSGEQNEQYF	TGTGCCAGCAGTCTTAAGTCCGGGGAACAGAACGAGCAGTACTTC
.	TRBJ1-4	TRBV28	.	CASKGSANEKLFF	TGTGCCAGCAAGGGCTCAGCTAATGAAAAACTGTTTTTT
TRBD1	TRBJ1-2	TRBV5-1	.	CASTLTGQGNGYTF	TGCGCCAGCACCCTTACGGGACAGGGGAATGGCTACACCTTC